This T cell receptor beta chain was profiled in a study of T cell responses to AZD1222 COVID-19 vaccine. Germline CDR1 and CDR2: SGHTA and FQGNSA. The length of the CDR3 is 14 residues. Trimming removed 5 bases from V and 3 bases from J, with 12 bases in between. With respect to this clone: What it binds is unknown.

The protocol was immunoSEQ multiplex PCR, while the TCRdb copy is restricted to in-frame clones and leaves out a portion. The sample has about 150,000 clones; approximately 87% are singletons. General observations from the study: At study baseline, merely five or six AZD1222 recipients were seropositive. Clonal diversity may have been underestimated, and the donors were mostly white British, with more females than males. Close to half of spike-specific TCRs reportedly recognize unmutated variant regions.

The chain combines TRBV7-2 with TRBJ2-3; D call uncertain. This receptor was identified in an adult in good health. The sample was peripheral blood, taken on day 0 of MenACWY control vaccination. The CDR3 DNA follows: TGTGCCAGCAGCCCGAATACACGGACAGATACGCAGTATTTT. It codes for CASSPNTRTDTQYF. The variable domain in full, with the rest retrieved from reference TRBV7-2 and TRBJ2-3, is GAGVSQSPSNKVTEKGKDVELRCDPISGHTALYWYRQSLGQGLEFLIYFQGNSAPDKSGLPSDRFSAERTGGSVSTLTIQRTQQEDSAVYLCASSPNTRTDTQYFGPGTRLTVL.